This entry describes one T cell receptor beta chain. This sample was included in a study of T cells after somatic rescue of genetic block. Sequenced by immunoSEQ multiplex PCR; TCRdb stores in-frame clones only, minus some. The sample shows 68,000 or so clones, about nine tenths of them seen only once. V was clipped by 2 bases and J by 6 bases; unmatched bases: 1. This CDR3 region has 15 residues. CDR1 and CDR2 (germline): MNHNS, SASEGT. The gene calls are TRBV6-1 and TRBJ2-2; 12 positions match TRBD2. The receptor was derived from a man between 40 and 49 years old. Sequencing input: peripheral blood mononuclear cells (PBMCs). CDR3 coding DNA: TGTGCCAGCAGTGAACTAGCGGGAGGGCCCGGGGAGCTGTTTTTT. Translating gives CASSELAGGPGELFF.